This T cell receptor beta chain originates from a study of T cell responses to AZD1222 COVID-19 vaccine. J was trimmed by 6 bases and V by 7 bases; bases with no gene match: 20. Germline-derived CDR1 and CDR2 are SGHAT and FQNNGV. The CDR3 is 17 residues long. Concerning this clone itself: The antigen remains undetermined.

The table came from immunoSEQ multiplex PCR; TCRdb's copy has only in-frame clones and leaves some out. Among 55,000 to 85,000 clones listed, roughly 84% were seen once. Broader study findings: Regions left unmutated in variants are reportedly the target of nearly half of spike-specific TCRs.

The sequence derives from an adult in good health. The sample in question was peripheral blood, obtained on day 0 of AZD1222 vaccination. The chain has TRBV11-2 and TRBJ2-7; 8 positions agree with TRBD1. The CDR3 here is CASTLHTGTGHPREQYF. The CDR3 DNA reads as TGTGCCAGCACCCTACACACCGGGACAGGACATCCACGCGAGCAGTACTTC.